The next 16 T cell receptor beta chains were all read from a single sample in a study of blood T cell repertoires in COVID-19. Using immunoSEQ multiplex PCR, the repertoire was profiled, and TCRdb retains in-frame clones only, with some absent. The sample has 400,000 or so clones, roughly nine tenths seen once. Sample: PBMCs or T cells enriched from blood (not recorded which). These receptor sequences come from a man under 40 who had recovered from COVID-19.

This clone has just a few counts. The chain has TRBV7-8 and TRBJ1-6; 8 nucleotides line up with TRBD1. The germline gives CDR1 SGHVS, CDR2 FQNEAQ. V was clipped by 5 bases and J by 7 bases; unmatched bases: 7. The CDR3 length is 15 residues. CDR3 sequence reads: CASSLTGVYNSPLHF. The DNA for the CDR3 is TGTGCCAGCAGCCTGACAGGGGTGTACAATTCACCCCTCCACTTT.

CDR3 residues: CSAGWTQTYEQYF. In nucleotides, the CDR3 is TGCAGCGCTGGCTGGACTCAAACCTACGAGCAGTACTTC. This chain joins TRBV29-1 and TRBJ2-7; D is perhaps TRBD2 (5 bases). This CDR3 is built from 13 residues. The V and J ends lost 7 bases and 2 bases respectively, with 15 bases between them. Germline V gene sequence: CDR1 SQVTM, CDR2 ANQGSEA.

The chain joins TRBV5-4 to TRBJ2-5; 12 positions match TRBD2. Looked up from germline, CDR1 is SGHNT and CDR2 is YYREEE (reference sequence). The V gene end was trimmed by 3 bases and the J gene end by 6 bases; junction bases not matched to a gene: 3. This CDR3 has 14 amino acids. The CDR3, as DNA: TGTGCCAGCAGCTCAGGACTAGCGGGGAAGACCCAGTACTTC. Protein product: CASSSGLAGKTQYF.

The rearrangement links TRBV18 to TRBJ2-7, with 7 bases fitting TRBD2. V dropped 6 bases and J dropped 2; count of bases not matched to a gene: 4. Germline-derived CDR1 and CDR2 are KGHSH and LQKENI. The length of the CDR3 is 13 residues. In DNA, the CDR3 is TGTGCCAGCTCTTTGGGGGGGACCTACGAGCAGTACTTC. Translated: CASSLGGTYEQYF.

CDR3 protein: CASSYTLRGMNTEAFF. The CDR3 nucleotides read TGTGCCAGCAGTTACACCCTCAGGGGGATGAACACTGAAGCTTTCTTT. The V call is TRBV6-2 or TRBV6-3, the J call TRBJ1-1; TRBD1 matches at 7 bases. J gave up 0 bases and V 2 bases, and 6 bases lay outside the gene matches. The germline CDR1 and CDR2 sequences are MNHEY and SVGEGT. This CDR3 is built from 16 residues.

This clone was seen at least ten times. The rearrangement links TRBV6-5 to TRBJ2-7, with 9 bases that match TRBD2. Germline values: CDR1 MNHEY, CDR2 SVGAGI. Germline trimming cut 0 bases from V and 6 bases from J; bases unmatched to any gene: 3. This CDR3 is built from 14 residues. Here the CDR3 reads CASSYSAGGGEQYF. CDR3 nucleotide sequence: TGTGCCAGCAGTTACTCCGCGGGAGGGGGCGAGCAGTACTTC.

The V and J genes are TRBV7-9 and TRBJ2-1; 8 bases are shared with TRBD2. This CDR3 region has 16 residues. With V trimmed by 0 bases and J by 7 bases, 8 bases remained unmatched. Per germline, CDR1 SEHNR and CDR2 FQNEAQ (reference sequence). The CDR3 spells CASSLAGPSGLNEQFF. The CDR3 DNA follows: TGTGCCAGCAGCTTAGCGGGGCCTAGCGGGTTGAATGAGCAGTTCTTC.

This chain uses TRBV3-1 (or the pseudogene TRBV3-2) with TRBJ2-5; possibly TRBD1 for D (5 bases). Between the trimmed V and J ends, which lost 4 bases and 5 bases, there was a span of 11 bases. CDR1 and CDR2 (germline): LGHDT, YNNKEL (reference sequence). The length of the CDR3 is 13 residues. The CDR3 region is CASSPQGRETQYF. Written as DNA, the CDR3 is TGTGCCAGCAGCCCGCAGGGCCGGGAGACCCAGTACTTC.

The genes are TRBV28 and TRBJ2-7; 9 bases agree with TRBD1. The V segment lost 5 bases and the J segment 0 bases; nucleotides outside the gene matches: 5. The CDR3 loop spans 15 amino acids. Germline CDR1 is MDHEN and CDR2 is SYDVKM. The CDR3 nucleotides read TGTGCCAGCAGTCAGCGGGACAGGGTCTCCTACGAGCAGTACTTC. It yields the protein CASSQRDRVSYEQYF.

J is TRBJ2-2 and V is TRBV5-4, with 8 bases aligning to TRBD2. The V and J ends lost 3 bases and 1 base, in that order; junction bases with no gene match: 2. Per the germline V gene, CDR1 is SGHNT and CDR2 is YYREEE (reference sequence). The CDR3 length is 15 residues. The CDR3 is CASSSGTRNTGELFF. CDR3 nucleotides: TGTGCCAGCAGCTCCGGGACTAGGAACACCGGGGAGCTGTTTTTT.

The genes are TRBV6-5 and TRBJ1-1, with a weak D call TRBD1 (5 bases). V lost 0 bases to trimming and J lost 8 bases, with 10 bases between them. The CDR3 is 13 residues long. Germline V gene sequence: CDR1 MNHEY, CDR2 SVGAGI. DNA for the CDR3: TGTGCCAGCAGTTACTCGAAGGGGTGGGAAGCTTTCTTT. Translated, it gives CASSYSKGWEAFF.

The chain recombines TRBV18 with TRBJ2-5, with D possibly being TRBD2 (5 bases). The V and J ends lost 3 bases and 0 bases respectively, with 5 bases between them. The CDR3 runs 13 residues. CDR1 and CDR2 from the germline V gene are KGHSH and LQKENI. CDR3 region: CASSPRDQETQYF. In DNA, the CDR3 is TGTGCCAGCTCACCGCGGGACCAAGAGACCCAGTACTTC.

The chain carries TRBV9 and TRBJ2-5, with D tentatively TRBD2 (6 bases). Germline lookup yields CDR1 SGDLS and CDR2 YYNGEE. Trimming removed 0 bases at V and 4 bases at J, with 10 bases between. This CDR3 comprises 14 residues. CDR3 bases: TGTGCCAGCAGCGTAGCACCCGGGGGAGAGACCCAGTACTTC. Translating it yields CASSVAPGGETQYF.

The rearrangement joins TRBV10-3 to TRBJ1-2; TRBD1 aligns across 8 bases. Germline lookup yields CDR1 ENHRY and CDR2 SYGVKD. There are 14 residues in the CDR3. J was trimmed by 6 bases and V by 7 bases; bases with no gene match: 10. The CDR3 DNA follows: TGTGCCATCACCGCTCCAGGGGGCATGGATGGCTACACCTTC. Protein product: CAITAPGGMDGYTF.

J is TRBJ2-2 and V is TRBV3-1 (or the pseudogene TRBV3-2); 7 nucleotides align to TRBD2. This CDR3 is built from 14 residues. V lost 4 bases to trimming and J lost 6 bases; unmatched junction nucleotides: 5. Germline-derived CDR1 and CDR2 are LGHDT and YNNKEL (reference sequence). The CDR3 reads CASSPRGGPGELFF. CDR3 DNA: TGTGCCAGCAGCCCGCGGGGAGGGCCCGGGGAGCTGTTTTTT.

CDR3 DNA: TGTGCCAGCAGCTTAATGTCAGGGGCGAGTCAGCCCCAGCATTTT. It is translated as CASSLMSGASQPQHF. The genes are TRBV5-6 and TRBJ1-5; possibly TRBD1 for D (6 bases). Germline loops: CDR1 SGHDT, CDR2 YYEEEE. Trimming pared 2 bases from V and 6 bases from J, leaving 15 bases between. CDR3 length: 15 amino acids.